This is a list of T cell receptor beta chains from one sample in a study of blood T cell repertoires in COVID-19. Method: immunoSEQ multiplex PCR; TCRdb's copy keeps in-frame clones and lacks some. Counted here are about 59,000 clones, under 80% occurring once; the ten biggest clones make up 9.7%. Sequencing input: peripheral blood. The source is a human donor in a cohort sampled during active COVID-19. Both conserved end residues are trimmed from each CDR3. The order of the fields is J gene, clone size, V gene, CDR3 length, CDR3 protein. Clone size is shown for a subset of rows, as once, few, many or a class of expanded clone.

j_gene: TRBJ2-1; abundance: -; v_gene: TRBV19; len: 14; CDR3aa: ASSISGTSQYNEQF
j_gene: TRBJ1-5; abundance: -; v_gene: TRBV29-1; len: 12; CDR3aa: SATTGGEDQPQH
j_gene: TRBJ1-5; abundance: -; v_gene: TRBV19; len: 12; CDR3aa: ASSQGGPNQPQH
j_gene: TRBJ1-1; abundance: -; v_gene: TRBV2; len: 11; CDR3aa: ASSGETGTEAF
j_gene: TRBJ2-1; abundance: -; v_gene: TRBV7-2; len: 11; CDR3aa: ASSPDRVNEQF
j_gene: TRBJ1-4; abundance: -; v_gene: TRBV27; len: 14; CDR3aa: ASSFGRGRTNEKLF
j_gene: TRBJ2-6; abundance: -; v_gene: TRBV18; len: 15; CDR3aa: ASSPPTTGPGANVLT
j_gene: TRBJ2-7; abundance: -; v_gene: TRBV7-3; len: 14; CDR3aa: ASSPGTSGRIYEQY
j_gene: TRBJ2-1; abundance: -; v_gene: TRBV9; len: 14; CDR3aa: ASSVDPEQGRNEQF
j_gene: TRBJ2-2; abundance: many; v_gene: TRBV27; len: 13; CDR3aa: ASSLPGLATGELF
j_gene: TRBJ2-3; abundance: -; v_gene: TRBV4-3; len: 17; CDR3aa: ASSQGEAGGPPSTDTQY
j_gene: TRBJ1-2; abundance: -; v_gene: TRBV29-1; len: 11; CDR3aa: SVEWAVVYGYT
j_gene: TRBJ2-1; abundance: -; v_gene: TRBV27; len: 15; CDR3aa: ASSPLTSGRASHEQF
j_gene: TRBJ2-3; abundance: -; v_gene: TRBV5-1; len: 10; CDR3aa: ASSLDWDTQY
j_gene: TRBJ1-5; abundance: few; v_gene: TRBV9; len: 12; CDR3aa: ASSVGLDNQPQH
j_gene: TRBJ1-1; abundance: few; v_gene: TRBV5-1; len: 11; CDR3aa: ASKGADNTEAF
j_gene: TRBJ2-1; abundance: -; v_gene: TRBV7-9; len: 13; CDR3aa: ASSGGASGTNEQF
j_gene: TRBJ2-7; abundance: few; v_gene: TRBV10-2; len: 11; CDR3aa: ASSGSGNHEQY
j_gene: TRBJ2-1; abundance: -; v_gene: TRBV5-1; len: 12; CDR3aa: ASSGGDSYNEQF
j_gene: TRBJ1-2; abundance: -; v_gene: TRBV18; len: 10; CDR3aa: ASSPRGDGYT
j_gene: TRBJ2-7; abundance: -; v_gene: TRBV4-1; len: 12; CDR3aa: ASSPGQAYYEQY
j_gene: TRBJ1-4; abundance: -; v_gene: TRBV7-2; len: 14; CDR3aa: ASSLGSQQWYEKLF
j_gene: TRBJ2-5; abundance: -; v_gene: TRBV18; len: 11; CDR3aa: ASSPDRQETQY
j_gene: TRBJ2-3; abundance: -; v_gene: TRBV28; len: 13; CDR3aa: ASSLVGQGPDTQY
j_gene: TRBJ2-7; abundance: -; v_gene: TRBV7-8; len: 14; CDR3aa: ASTLYRYNPLYEQY
j_gene: TRBJ2-4; abundance: -; v_gene: TRBV24-1; len: 16; CDR3aa: ATSDLRDILIAKNIQY
j_gene: TRBJ1-1; abundance: -; v_gene: TRBV27; len: 11; CDR3aa: ASTTGRGTEAF
j_gene: TRBJ2-5; abundance: -; v_gene: TRBV7-6; len: 12; CDR3aa: ASSSTGAQETQY
j_gene: TRBJ2-3; abundance: once; v_gene: TRBV28; len: 10; CDR3aa: ASSLVRFTQY
j_gene: TRBJ1-2; abundance: -; v_gene: TRBV7-2; len: 11; CDR3aa: ASSRQGNYGYT
j_gene: TRBJ1-1; abundance: -; v_gene: TRBV30; len: 15; CDR3aa: AWSVQGAMRRNTEAF
j_gene: TRBJ2-1; abundance: -; v_gene: TRBV29-1; len: 16; CDR3aa: SVEDQGIQVTNYNEQF
j_gene: TRBJ1-4; abundance: -; v_gene: TRBV30; len: 15; CDR3aa: AWRRWTGGAFGEKLF
j_gene: TRBJ2-6; abundance: -; v_gene: TRBV6-2/TRBV6-3; len: 15; CDR3aa: ASSIAGTRTGANVLT
j_gene: TRBJ2-5; abundance: few; v_gene: TRBV5-6; len: 14; CDR3aa: ASSLWASGKVETQY
j_gene: TRBJ2-7; abundance: few; v_gene: TRBV20-1; len: 9; CDR3aa: SALEGYEQY
j_gene: TRBJ2-2; abundance: -; v_gene: TRBV7-9; len: 11; CDR3aa: ASSIEFPGELF
j_gene: TRBJ1-5; abundance: -; v_gene: TRBV19; len: 13; CDR3aa: ASTPRRGSNQPQH
j_gene: TRBJ2-4; abundance: -; v_gene: TRBV18; len: 14; CDR3aa: ASPGRLATGDDIQY
j_gene: TRBJ2-2; abundance: -; v_gene: TRBV5-5; len: 14; CDR3aa: ASSTTGQGDTGELF